The rows below give T cell receptor beta chains drawn from one sample of a study of T cells in lung cancer brain metastases. TCRdb's copy holds only in-frame clones and misses some; the assay was immunoSEQ multiplex PCR. The table has roughly 5,500 clones, about 85% seen once. The sequenced sample was tumor tissue from the primary lung tumor. The origin of the receptors is a man aged 65-85 years with non-small cell lung cancer. CDR3s include the opening cysteine and the closing phenylalanine or tryptophan. The D gene is left open where the match is weak. The size field is filled for only some rows; it gives once, few, many or a size class.

18 TRBD2 once TRBJ2-7 TRBV27 CASSPGLAGAESSYEQYF TGTGCCAGCAGTCCGGGACTAGCGGGAGCCGAAAGCTCCTACGAGCAGTACTTC
15 NA NA TRBJ1-1 TRBV4-2 CASSQVGARNTEAFF TGTGCCAGCAGCCAAGTTGGGGCACGGAACACTGAAGCTTTCTTT
14 NA NA TRBJ1-1 TRBV5-4 CASSSRVPGTEAFF TGTGCCAGCAGCTCCCGGGTCCCGGGGACTGAAGCTTTCTTT
18 TRBD1 NA TRBJ1-2 TRBV6-1 CASSEAGQATRFNYGYTF TGTGCCAGCAGTGAGGCCGGACAGGCTACCCGCTTTAACTATGGCTACACCTTC
13 NA NA TRBJ1-2 TRBV19 CASSIRRYYGYTF TGTGCCAGTAGTATACGACGGTACTATGGCTACACCTTC
16 NA once TRBJ1-6 TRBV7-8 CASSTKTFPDNSPLHF TGTGCCAGCAGCACAAAGACCTTTCCTGATAATTCACCCCTCCACTTT
14 TRBD1 NA TRBJ2-5 TRBV5-1 CASSPGGYQETQYF TGCGCCAGCAGCCCAGGGGGCTACCAAGAGACCCAGTACTTC
15 TRBD1 NA TRBJ2-7 TRBV7-2 CASSLKKGTGGEQYF TGTGCCAGCAGCTTAAAAAAAGGGACAGGGGGAGAGCAGTACTTC
14 NA NA TRBJ1-1 TRBV4-3 CASSRIVGNTEAFF TGCGCCAGCAGCCGAATCGTGGGGAACACTGAAGCTTTCTTT
21 NA NA TRBJ1-1 TRBV23-1 CASSQPPPLIHRSTMNTEAFF TGCGCCAGCAGTCAACCGCCACCTCTTATTCACAGGAGTACCATGAACACTGAAGCTTTCTTT
12 NA NA TRBJ1-1 TRBV2 CASRAPNTEAFF TGTGCCAGCAGGGCCCCGAACACTGAAGCTTTCTTT
14 NA NA TRBJ1-4 TRBV15 CATSREQRNEKLFF TGTGCCACCAGCAGAGAACAGAGAAATGAAAAACTGTTTTTT
15 NA NA TRBJ2-1 TRBV2 CASRGEGSSYNEQFF TGTGCCAGCAGGGGAGAGGGAAGCTCCTACAATGAGCAGTTCTTC
16 TRBD1 NA TRBJ2-3 TRBV7-9 CASSPRGQGIADTQYF TGTGCCAGCAGCCCGCGCGGACAGGGCATCGCAGATACGCAGTATTTT